Listed below are T cell receptor beta chains from one sample, sequenced in a study of identical twins. Each CDR3 protein is one row after TCRdb ran MiXCR on the 5' RACE reads. This sample has hundreds of thousands of distinct CDR3 sequences; under 9% occur once, and the top ten carry 0.85% to 1%. This sample was shared with a second study, whose subject was yellow fever vaccine responses in identical twins.

The sample was PBMCs. These receptors all come from a woman aged 18-29 years in good health. The conserved cysteine and the conserved F or W are not part of the CDR3 here. The D gene is left open where the match is weak.

v_gene: TRBV29-1; d_gene: TRBD2; CDR3aa: SVRLADYNEQF
v_gene: TRBV7-2; d_gene: TRBD1; CDR3aa: ASSLTGDYQPQH
v_gene: TRBV10-1; d_gene: .; CDR3aa: ASSDDTSTDTQY
v_gene: TRBV27; d_gene: .; CDR3aa: ASRRDRVLQANTEAF
v_gene: TRBV27; d_gene: .; CDR3aa: ASSLGQTKGEQY
v_gene: TRBV6-2/TRBV6-3; d_gene: TRBD2; CDR3aa: ASRVLAGSEQF
v_gene: TRBV28; d_gene: .; CDR3aa: ASSLTQFVGEPPEQY
v_gene: TRBV20-1; d_gene: TRBD2; CDR3aa: STTSGGLSDTQY
v_gene: TRBV20-1; d_gene: .; CDR3aa: SAPSGGGLYEQY
v_gene: TRBV4-1; d_gene: TRBD1; CDR3aa: ASSQDWTGLSYEQY
v_gene: TRBV20-1; d_gene: .; CDR3aa: SAKSRFYEQY
v_gene: TRBV5-1; d_gene: .; CDR3aa: ASRPIGANEQF
v_gene: TRBV24-1; d_gene: .; CDR3aa: ATSGDYEQY
v_gene: TRBV4-2; d_gene: .; CDR3aa: ASSQNLLGMNRNEQF
v_gene: TRBV12-3/TRBV12-4; d_gene: .; CDR3aa: ASNSWGETQY
v_gene: TRBV12-3/TRBV12-4; d_gene: .; CDR3aa: ASMPSTNTEAF
v_gene: TRBV7-2; d_gene: .; CDR3aa: ASSPQTGRNEQF
v_gene: TRBV20-1; d_gene: TRBD2; CDR3aa: SAPSRRQRGAETQY
v_gene: TRBV27; d_gene: TRBD1; CDR3aa: ASGDRVETGELF
v_gene: TRBV12-3/TRBV12-4; d_gene: .; CDR3aa: ASSLGAWETHY
v_gene: TRBV29-1; d_gene: TRBD1; CDR3aa: SVATGAGTEAF
v_gene: TRBV7-9; d_gene: TRBD1; CDR3aa: ASSWGQQNTEAF
v_gene: TRBV5-1; d_gene: TRBD1; CDR3aa: ASSPRTGVSYEQY
v_gene: TRBV5-1; d_gene: .; CDR3aa: ASSPVATQETQY
v_gene: TRBV3-1; d_gene: .; CDR3aa: ASSPRGGTYEQY